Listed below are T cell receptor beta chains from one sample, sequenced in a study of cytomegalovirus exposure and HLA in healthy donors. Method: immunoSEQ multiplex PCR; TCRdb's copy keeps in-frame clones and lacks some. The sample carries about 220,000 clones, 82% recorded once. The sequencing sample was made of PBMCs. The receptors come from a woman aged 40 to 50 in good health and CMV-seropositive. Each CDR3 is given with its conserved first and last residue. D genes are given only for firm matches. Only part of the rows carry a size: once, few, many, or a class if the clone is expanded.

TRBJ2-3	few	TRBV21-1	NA	CAFFQREQAGGLSSTDTQYF	TGTGCCTTCTTTCAAAGGGAGCAAGCGGGAGGGCTCTCTAGCACAGATACGCAGTATTTT
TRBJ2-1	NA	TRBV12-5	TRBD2	CASGFWTSGGRVHEQFF	TGTGCTAGTGGTTTTTGGACTAGCGGGGGGAGGGTACATGAGCAGTTCTTC
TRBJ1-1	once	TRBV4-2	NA	CASSQGSQEAEAFF	TGTGCCAGCAGCCAAGGGTCTCAGGAGGCTGAAGCTTTCTTT
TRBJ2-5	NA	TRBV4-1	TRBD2	CASSSGGGLRSGTQYF	TGCGCCAGCAGCTCCGGGGGGGGACTACGATCGGGGACCCAGTACTTC
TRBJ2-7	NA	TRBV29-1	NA	CSVVRRGGEQYF	TGCAGCGTTGTTAGGAGGGGGGGCGAGCAGTACTTC
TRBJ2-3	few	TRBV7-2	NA	CASSLKRGGERDTQYF	TGTGCCAGCAGCTTAAAGAGGGGGGGGGAGAGAGATACGCAGTATTTT
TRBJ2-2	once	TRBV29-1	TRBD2	CSVSGGTDTGELFF	TGCAGCGTTTCCGGGGGGACGGACACCGGGGAGCTGTTTTTT
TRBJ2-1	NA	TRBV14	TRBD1	CASSIAGGSYNEQFF	TGTGCCAGCAGCATCGCAGGGGGCTCCTACAATGAGCAGTTCTTC
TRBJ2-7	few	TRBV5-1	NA	CASSLDRDYEQYF	TGCGCCAGCAGCTTGGACAGGGACTACGAGCAGTACTTC
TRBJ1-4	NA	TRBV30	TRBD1	CAWSEEVRGDRAKDWRREKLFF	TGTGCCTGGAGTGAGGAGGTGAGGGGTGACAGGGCAAAGGATTGGCGGAGGGAAAAACTGTTTTTT
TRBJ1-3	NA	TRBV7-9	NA	CASRSTFRGPYSGNTIYF	TGTGCCAGCAGATCGACGTTCAGGGGCCCATACTCTGGAAACACCATATATTTT
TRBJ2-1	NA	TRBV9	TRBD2	CASSVGLVNEQFF	TGTGCCAGCAGCGTTGGACTAGTCAATGAGCAGTTCTTC
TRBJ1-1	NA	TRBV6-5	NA	CASRHLLGRSTEAFF	TGTGCCAGCAGACACCTACTAGGACGGTCCACTGAAGCTTTCTTT
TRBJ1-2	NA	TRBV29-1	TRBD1	CSVAGGYGYTF	TGCAGCGTTGCAGGGGGCTATGGCTACACCTTC
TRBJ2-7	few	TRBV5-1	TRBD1	CASSLAGQGAPYEQYF	TGCGCCAGCAGCTTGGCCGGCCAGGGGGCCCCCTACGAGCAGTACTTC
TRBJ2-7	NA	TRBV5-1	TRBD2	CASSTGTSGSGEQYF	TGCGCCAGCAGCACCGGGACTAGCGGGAGCGGAGAGCAGTACTTC
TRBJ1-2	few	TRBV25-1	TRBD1	CASNAGGFYGYTF	TGTGCCAGCAATGCAGGGGGCTTCTATGGCTACACCTTC
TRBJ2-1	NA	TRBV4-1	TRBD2	CASSQEWAGAYNEQFF	TGCGCCAGCAGCCAAGAGTGGGCGGGGGCCTACAATGAGCAGTTCTTC
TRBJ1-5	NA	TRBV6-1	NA	CASSETQGRQPQHF	TGTGCCAGCAGTGAAACTCAGGGAAGGCAGCCCCAGCATTTT
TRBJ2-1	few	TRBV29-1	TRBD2	CSVGGGSSYNEQFF	TGCAGCGTTGGGGGGGGGTCGTCCTACAATGAGCAGTTCTTC
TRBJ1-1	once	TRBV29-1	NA	CSVEHPTGRTEAFF	TGCAGCGTTGAACATCCGACAGGCCGCACTGAAGCTTTCTTT
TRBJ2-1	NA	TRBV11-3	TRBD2	CASSSSSGRTYNEQFF	TGTGCCAGCAGCTCCTCTAGCGGGAGGACCTACAATGAGCAGTTCTTC
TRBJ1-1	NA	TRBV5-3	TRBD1	CARSLSLPHRGRNTEAFF	TGTGCCAGAAGCTTATCCCTCCCTCACAGGGGTCGGAACACTGAAGCTTTCTTT
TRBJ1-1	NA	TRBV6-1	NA	CATIDPGTEAFF	TGTGCCACCATAGACCCCGGGACTGAAGCTTTCTTT
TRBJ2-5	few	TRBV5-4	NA	CASSLLSTETQYF	TGTGCCAGCAGCCTTCTTTCTACGGAGACCCAGTACTTC
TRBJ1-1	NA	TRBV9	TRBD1	CASSPWDRAVTEAFF	TGTGCCAGCAGCCCATGGGACAGAGCCGTTACCGAAGCTTTCTTT
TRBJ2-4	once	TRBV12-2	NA	CASRSPQYPVLAKNIQYF	TGTGCAAGTCGCTCCCCTCAATACCCGGTGCTAGCCAAAAACATTCAGTACTTC
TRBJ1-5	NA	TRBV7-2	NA	CASSLDAGGINQPQHF	TGTGCCAGCAGCTTAGATGCCGGAGGCATCAATCAGCCCCAGCATTTT
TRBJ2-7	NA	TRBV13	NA	CASSSSGRALTYEQYF	TGTGCCAGCAGCTCCAGCGGACGGGCACTAACCTACGAGCAGTACTTC
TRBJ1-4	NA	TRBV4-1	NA	CASNVWGEKKLFF	TGCGCCAGCAACGTCTGGGGAGAGAAAAAACTGTTTTTT
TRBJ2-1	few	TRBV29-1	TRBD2	CSVGSSGFYNEQFF	TGCAGCGTTGGGTCTAGCGGGTTTTACAATGAGCAGTTCTTC
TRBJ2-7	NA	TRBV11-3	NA	CASSSGQAMDEQYF	TGTGCCAGCAGCTCAGGTCAAGCCATGGACGAGCAGTACTTC
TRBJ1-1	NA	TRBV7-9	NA	CASSLGFTIGNTEAFF	TGTGCCAGCAGCTTAGGTTTTACAATTGGGAACACTGAAGCTTTCTTT
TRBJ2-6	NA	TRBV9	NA	CASSMVRASGANVLTF	TGTGCCAGCAGCATGGTACGAGCATCGGGGGCCAACGTCCTGACTTTC
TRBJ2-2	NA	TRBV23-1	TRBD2	CASSQSRFVAGGPEGGAAGELFF	TGCGCCAGCAGTCAATCGAGGTTTGTAGCGGGAGGACCTGAGGGTGGGGCGGCCGGGGAGCTGTTTTTT
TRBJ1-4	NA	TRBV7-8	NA	CASSFGSRNEKLFF	TGTGCCAGCAGCTTTGGGAGCCGAAATGAAAAACTGTTTTTT
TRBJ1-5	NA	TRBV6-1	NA	CASSARQEYNQPQHF	TGTGCCAGCAGTGCAAGACAGGAATACAATCAGCCCCAGCATTTT
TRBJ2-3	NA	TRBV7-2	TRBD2	CASSIGLAGESTDTQYF	TGTGCCAGCAGCATAGGACTAGCGGGGGAGAGCACAGATACGCAGTATTTT
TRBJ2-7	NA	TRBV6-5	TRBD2	CASSYSLAGAYEQYF	TGTGCCAGCAGTTACTCCCTAGCGGGAGCCTACGAGCAGTACTTC
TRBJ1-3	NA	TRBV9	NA	CASSFRMNSGNTIYF	TGTGCCAGCAGCTTCAGGATGAACTCTGGAAACACCATATATTTT
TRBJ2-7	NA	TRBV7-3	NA	CASSLSQTGEQYF	TGTGCCAGCAGCTTAAGTCAAACGGGAGAGCAGTACTTC
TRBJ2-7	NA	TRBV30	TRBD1	CAWSAGQGRGDEQYF	TGTGCCTGGAGTGCTGGACAGGGGAGGGGGGACGAGCAGTACTTC
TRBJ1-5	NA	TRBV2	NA	CASSEGRGGQPQHF	TGTGCCAGCAGTGAAGGTAGGGGAGGTCAGCCCCAGCATTTT
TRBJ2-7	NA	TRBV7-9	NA	CASSGTGAVRDYEQYF	TGTGCCAGCAGCGGCACGGGAGCGGTACGAGACTACGAGCAGTACTTC
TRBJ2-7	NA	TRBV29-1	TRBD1	CSVRTTGTGVAYEQYF	TGCAGCGTACGCACCACCGGGACAGGGGTTGCGTACGAGCAGTACTTC
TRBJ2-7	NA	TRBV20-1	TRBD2	CSARGGYEQYF	TGCAGTGCTCGCGGGGGTTACGAGCAGTACTTC
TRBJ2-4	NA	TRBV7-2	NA	CATGVSAKNIQYF	TGTGCCACGGGGGTTTCCGCCAAAAACATTCAGTACTTC
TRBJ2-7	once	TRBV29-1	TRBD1	CSVELGQVPYEQYF	TGCAGCGTTGAACTGGGACAGGTTCCCTACGAGCAGTACTTC
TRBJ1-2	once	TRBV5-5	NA	CASSLGPAEGYGYTF	TGTGCCAGCAGCTTGGGTCCGGCGGAAGGCTATGGCTACACCTTC
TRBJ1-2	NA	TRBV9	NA	CASSVDISPMSGYTF	TGTGCCAGCAGCGTAGATATAAGCCCCATGTCCGGCTACACCTTC
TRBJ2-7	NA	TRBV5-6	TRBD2	CASSFSGGGQSYEQYF	TGTGCCAGCAGCTTCAGTGGCGGGGGGCAATCCTACGAGCAGTACTTC
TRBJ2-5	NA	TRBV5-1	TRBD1	CASSPNRGNGETQYF	TGCGCCAGCAGCCCGAACAGGGGGAATGGGGAGACCCAGTACTTC
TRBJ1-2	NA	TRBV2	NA	CASSGPGGWGGYTF	TGTGCCAGCAGTGGCCCGGGAGGGTGGGGCGGCTACACCTTC
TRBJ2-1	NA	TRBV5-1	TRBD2	CASSLLAGVNEQFF	TGCGCCAGCAGCCTACTAGCGGGGGTAAATGAGCAGTTCTTC
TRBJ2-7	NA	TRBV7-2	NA	CASSYQTGQRYEQYF	TGTGCCAGCAGTTACCAGACAGGACAGAGATACGAGCAGTACTTC
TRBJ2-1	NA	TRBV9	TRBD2	CASSVAGGGRGEQFF	TGTGCCAGCAGCGTAGCTGGCGGGGGGCGTGGTGAGCAGTTCTTC
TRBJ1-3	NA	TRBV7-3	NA	CASSRLERNTIYF	TGTGCCAGCAGCCGTTTGGAGCGAAACACCATATATTTT